At least ten counts were recorded for the clone carrying this T cell receptor beta chain. TCRdb reprocessed the 5' RACE reads with MiXCR, giving one entry per CDR3 protein. The table has roughly 280,000 distinct CDR3 sequences, around 9.7% seen once. The data originate from a study of identical twins. CDR3 length: 16 amino acids. Germline lookup yields CDR1 SGHAT and CDR2 FQNNGV. J gave up 2 bases and V 7 bases, and 12 bases lay outside the gene matches. In addition, the sample was reused for a study of yellow fever vaccine responses in identical twins.

This rearrangement joins TRBV11-2 to TRBJ2-3, with 7 positions matching TRBD2. This receptor was taken from a woman aged 18-35 years in good health. The sequenced sample consisted of CD8+ T cells sorted from blood. CDR3 in DNA: TGTGCCAGCACCTATACGGGGGGACGGATCACAGATACGCAGTATTTT. Translation: CASTYTGGRITDTQYF.